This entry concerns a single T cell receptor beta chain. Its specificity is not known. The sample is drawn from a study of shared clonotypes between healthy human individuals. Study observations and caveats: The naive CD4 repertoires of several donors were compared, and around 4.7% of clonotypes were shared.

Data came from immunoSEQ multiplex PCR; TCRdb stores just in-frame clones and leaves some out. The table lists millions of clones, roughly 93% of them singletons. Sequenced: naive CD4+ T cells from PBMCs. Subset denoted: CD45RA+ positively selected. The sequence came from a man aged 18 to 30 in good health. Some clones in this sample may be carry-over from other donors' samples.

CDR3 sequence reads: CASSLVGRTEAFF. CDR3 DNA: TGTGCCAGCAGCTTGGTAGGGAGGACTGAAGCTTTCTTT. The chain carries TRBV5-5 and TRBJ1-1; no definite D call. CDR1 and CDR2 from the germline V gene are SGHKS and YYEKEE (reference sequence). V lost 0 bases and J lost 5, with 8 bases in between. There are 13 residues in the CDR3.